This T cell receptor (beta chain) comes out of a study of vaccination and CD4 T cells after COVID-19. The wider study: The study drew post-COVID samples a median roughly 100 days after diagnosis (range 35 to 161).

Scientists ran DNA taken from cultured CD4+ T cells through the Oncomine TCR Beta short-read assay for sequencing. It was cultured CD4+ T cells from which genomic DNA was extracted. TCRdb processed the PCR reads anew with MiXCR; each CDR3 protein has one entry. The table shows about 8,400 distinct CDR3 sequences, with roughly 43% occurring only once. Study findings and constraints: Among convalescent patients, a median about 84% of reactive clones emerged only after vaccination. Convalescent patient numbers were relatively low, with no early post-infection timepoints.

As concerns this clonotype: Its specificity is not known.

Treatment indicated: roughly 10-day PBMC culture with coronavirus spike peptide pools or control peptides (ViraFEST assay). An unexposed donor provided the CD4+ T cells, which were collected before the COVID-19 pandemic (2011-2018). The receptor was derived from a human donor in good health. Sequenced sample: CD4+ T cells from blood, cultured in vitro.

The CDR3 loop is CAWSVWGNGYTF. The CDR3 DNA is TGTGCCTGGAGTGTGTGGGGAAATGGCTACACCTTC. This chain joins TRBV30 and TRBJ1-2; D gene uncertain. The CDR3 is 12 residues long. The V gene lost 0 bases and the J gene lost 6 bases, with 8 bases spanning the gap. Per the germline V gene, CDR1 is GTSNPN and CDR2 is SVGIG (reference sequence). Full variable domain (missing parts from reference TRBV30 and TRBJ1-2): SQTIHQWPATLVQPVGSPLSLECTVEGTSNPNLYWYRQAAGRGLQLLFYSVGIGQISSEVPQNLSASRPQDRQFILSSKKLLLSDSGFYLCAWSVWGNGYTFGSGTRLTVV.